The sequence of this T cell receptor beta chain was determined in a study of cytomegalovirus exposure and HLA in healthy donors. Study-wide context: The study's early data release held tens of millions of unique TCRs from HLA-typed donors.

Germline CDR1 LNHDA, CDR2 SQIVND (reference sequence). The ends were cut back, 9 bases at V and 8 bases at J, with 34 bases in the middle. CDR3 length: 18 amino acids. The study ran its PCR with 60 Vbeta and 13 Jbeta primers. Assay used: immunoSEQ multiplex PCR; TCRdb lists only in-frame clones, some missing. Of about 160,000 clones detected, about 80% appear once; the ten largest clones hold less than 4.5%. Nominally healthy donors provided the samples, though records likely missed some immune exposures. The specimen was PBMCs. The origin of this receptor is a man younger than 40 in good health and CMV-seropositive. The chain employs TRBV19 and TRBJ1-2; no firm D call. The CDR3 DNA is TGTGCCAGCACGAAGTACCGATTGAGAACATACCCTCCGGGGGGCTACACCTTC. Translation: CASTKYRLRTYPPGGYTF.